The rows below give T cell receptor beta chains drawn from one sample of a study of vaccination and CD4 T cells after COVID-19. No antigen has been assigned to these receptors. TCRdb called the PCR reads again in MiXCR, with one record for every CDR3 protein. The sample records several thousand distinct CDR3 sequences, 44% being singletons. The source was CD4+ T cells from blood, cultured in vitro, collected after SARS-CoV-2 vaccination. These TCRs come from a human donor who had recovered from COVID-19. Each CDR3 is given with its conserved first and last residue. Fields, in order: D gene, clone size, J gene, V gene, CDR3 protein, CDR3 DNA. The D gene is left open where the match is weak. Where a row states a size, it is once, few, many or the class of an expanded clone; other rows omit it.

d_gene: TRBD1; abundance: NA; j_gene: TRBJ2-5; v_gene: TRBV20-1; CDR3aa: CSANPGQGQSETQYF; CDR3nt: TGCAGTGCTAACCCGGGACAGGGCCAGTCAGAGACCCAGTACTTC
d_gene: TRBD2; abundance: NA; j_gene: TRBJ2-7; v_gene: TRBV20-1; CDR3aa: CSARGTSGDTYEQYF; CDR3nt: TGCAGTGCTAGGGGGACTAGCGGGGACACTTACGAGCAGTACTTC
d_gene: TRBD1; abundance: once; j_gene: TRBJ2-7; v_gene: TRBV18; CDR3aa: CASSPKQGFYEQYF; CDR3nt: TGTGCCAGCTCACCAAAACAGGGGTTCTACGAGCAGTACTTC
d_gene: TRBD2; abundance: NA; j_gene: TRBJ2-2; v_gene: TRBV7-2; CDR3aa: CASSSPSGGNTGELFF; CDR3nt: TGTGCCAGCAGCTCCCCCAGCGGGGGGAACACCGGGGAGCTGTTTTTT
d_gene: NA; abundance: NA; j_gene: TRBJ2-3; v_gene: TRBV20-1; CDR3aa: CSAKTGIDTQYF; CDR3nt: TGCAGTGCTAAAACAGGGATAGATACGCAGTATTTT
d_gene: NA; abundance: NA; j_gene: TRBJ2-3; v_gene: TRBV19; CDR3aa: CASSVRGDTQYF; CDR3nt: TGTGCCAGTAGTGTCAGGGGAGATACGCAGTATTTT
d_gene: NA; abundance: NA; j_gene: TRBJ2-5; v_gene: TRBV20-1; CDR3aa: CSARDLSDLPKGTQYF; CDR3nt: TGCAGTGCTAGAGACCTCAGCGACCTTCCCAAGGGGACCCAGTACTTC
d_gene: NA; abundance: NA; j_gene: TRBJ2-1; v_gene: TRBV11-2; CDR3aa: CASSSGVSYNEQFF; CDR3nt: TGTGCCAGCAGCTCCGGGGTATCCTACAATGAGCAGTTCTTC
d_gene: TRBD1; abundance: NA; j_gene: TRBJ1-6; v_gene: TRBV9; CDR3aa: CASSTGQEPPLHF; CDR3nt: TGTGCCAGCAGCACCGGACAGGAGCCACCCCTCCACTTT
d_gene: TRBD1; abundance: NA; j_gene: TRBJ2-5; v_gene: TRBV6-1; CDR3aa: CASTSLDRVETQYF; CDR3nt: TGTGCCAGCACCTCCCTGGACAGGGTCGAGACCCAGTACTTC
d_gene: TRBD1; abundance: NA; j_gene: TRBJ1-1; v_gene: TRBV20-1; CDR3aa: CSARKGTVNTEAFF; CDR3nt: TGCAGTGCTCGGAAAGGGACAGTGAACACTGAAGCTTTCTTT
d_gene: NA; abundance: few; j_gene: TRBJ2-5; v_gene: TRBV11-2; CDR3aa: CASSFWDWRGPQETQYF; CDR3nt: TGTGCCAGCAGCTTTTGGGACTGGCGGGGACCTCAAGAGACCCAGTACTTC
d_gene: NA; abundance: few; j_gene: TRBJ2-3; v_gene: TRBV20-1; CDR3aa: CSASQNTDTQYF; CDR3nt: TGCAGTGCTTCACAAAACACAGATACGCAGTATTTT
d_gene: NA; abundance: few; j_gene: TRBJ1-2; v_gene: TRBV6-1; CDR3aa: CASRRDANYGYTF; CDR3nt: TGTGCCAGCAGACGAGACGCAAACTATGGCTACACCTTC
d_gene: TRBD1; abundance: few; j_gene: TRBJ1-5; v_gene: TRBV28; CDR3aa: CASSGQGEGGNQPQHF; CDR3nt: TGTGCCAGCAGTGGACAGGGGGAAGGAGGCAATCAGCCCCAGCATTTT
d_gene: TRBD2; abundance: NA; j_gene: TRBJ2-3; v_gene: TRBV27; CDR3aa: CASSLGTSGDTQYF; CDR3nt: TGTGCCAGCAGTTTAGGGACTAGTGGAGATACGCAGTATTTT
d_gene: TRBD1; abundance: NA; j_gene: TRBJ1-1; v_gene: TRBV2; CDR3aa: CASSASLGGYTEAFF; CDR3nt: TGTGCCAGCAGTGCCTCCTTAGGGGGCTACACTGAAGCTTTCTTT
d_gene: NA; abundance: NA; j_gene: TRBJ2-5; v_gene: TRBV28; CDR3aa: CASSLPTGTQKQETQYF; CDR3nt: TGTGCCAGCAGTTTACCTACAGGGACGCAAAAACAAGAGACCCAGTACTTC